This TCR beta chain was identified during a study of blood T cells in healthy people across ages. The trim removed 4 bases at V and 0 bases at J, leaving 12 bases unmatched. There are 18 residues in the CDR3. The germline CDR1 and CDR2 sequences are MRHNA and SNTAGT. Sample-barcoded 5' priming and a J-beta primer mix drove a second PCR of roughly 6 to 12 cycles. TCRdb called the 5' RACE reads again in MiXCR, with one record for every CDR3 protein. In the table there are over 600,000 distinct CDR3 sequences, around 43% of which are singletons. The sequence was obtained from a man older than 75 in good health. This sequence joins TRBV6-4 and TRBJ2-1; 7 bases match TRBD2. Sequencing was done on a sample of blood. CDR3 region: CASSARPGLPLSYNEQFF. CDR3 DNA sequence: TGTGCCAGCAGTGCCCGCCCGGGACTACCGCTCTCCTACAATGAGCAGTTCTTC.